This T cell receptor beta chain derives from a study of CD8+ T cells in alopecia areata. Study summary: Each of the treated patients was given oral tofacitinib, 5 to 10 mg twice daily, for moderate-to-severe alopecia areata. Study findings and constraints: Normal scalp had lower clonality than lesional scalp, with alopecia totalis/universalis lesions showing this most strongly. Tissue-resident alphabeta T cells belonging to normal skin likewise get sequenced within scalp specimens.

Both peripheral blood and punch biopsies of lesional scalp skin were obtained from patients who had alopecia areata. As concerns this clone: The antigen remains unidentified.

V lost 1 base and J 2 bases, leaving 14 bases between the germline ends. CDR1 and CDR2 (germline): MNHNS, SASEGT. This CDR3 is 16 amino acids long. Extracted RNA was reverse transcribed into cDNA, the sequencing template. The protocol was immunoSEQ multiplex PCR, while the TCRdb copy is restricted to in-frame clones and leaves out a portion. The sample has roughly 140,000 clones; 45% to 55% are singletons. This sequence was found in a human donor with alopecia areata. This specimen consisted of CD8+ T cells sorted from blood, obtained at week 0. The chain employs TRBV6-1 and TRBJ1-2; no definite D call. The CDR3 here is CASSEGPLPGNYGYTF. The CDR3 DNA reads TGTGCCAGCAGTGAAGGCCCATTGCCTGGAAACTATGGCTACACCTTC.